The rows below give T cell receptor beta chains drawn from one sample of a study of T-cell memory formation after mild COVID-19. MiXCR was run by TCRdb on the 5' RACE reads, yielding one entry per CDR3 protein. This table holds 150,000 to 200,000 distinct CDR3 sequences, roughly a fifth found once. Sequencing input: PBMCs or a T cell subset sorted from them (not recorded which). The receptors originated from an adult woman who had mild COVID-19 (a few samples of this study predate the infection). Cell type and time point are not known. Both conserved end residues are part of each CDR3. D genes are given only for firm matches. Expanded clones are given a class, and other clones once, few, many or no size at all.

abundance,d_gene,j_gene,v_gene,CDR3nt,CDR3aa
-,-,TRBJ2-5,TRBV24-1,TGTGCCACCAGTGGTGTCGACACCCACGAGACACAGTACTTC,CATSGVDTHETQYF
few,-,TRBJ2-3,TRBV4-1,TGCGCCAGCAGCCAAGTGCCGGCCGGCACAGATACGCAGTATTTT,CASSQVPAGTDTQYF
few,-,TRBJ2-2,TRBV20-1,TGCAGTGCTAGAGATTTCGGCCCCGGGGAGCTGTTTTTT,CSARDFGPGELFF
-,-,TRBJ1-2,TRBV19,TGTGCCAGTAGTGCTCAGGGAGTAGGCTACACCTTC,CASSAQGVGYTF
few,-,TRBJ2-7,TRBV29-1,TGCAGCGTTGAACTCCTCTGGCAGGGTGCCTACGAGCAGTACTTC,CSVELLWQGAYEQYF
-,-,TRBJ2-3,TRBV7-9,TGTGCCAGCAGCAAGCCGGGACCTCCACCAGATACGCAGTATTTT,CASSKPGPPPDTQYF
few,-,TRBJ2-7,TRBV9,TGTGCCAGCAGCCCGTGGGACACCTCCTACGAGCAGTACTTC,CASSPWDTSYEQYF
-,TRBD1,TRBJ1-2,TRBV7-3,TGTGCCAGCAGCACAGGGACAGACCTTAACTATGGCTACACCTTC,CASSTGTDLNYGYTF
-,-,TRBJ1-1,TRBV7-9,TGTGCCAGCAGCTTAGAGGCGGGAAGGGACACTGAAGCTTTCTTT,CASSLEAGRDTEAFF
-,-,TRBJ2-5,TRBV7-2,TGTGCCAGCAGCTTAGACCGTGGCGGGGGCCGCCCAGAGACCCAGTACTTC,CASSLDRGGGRPETQYF
-,-,TRBJ2-7,TRBV5-1,TGCGCCAGCAGCTTGATACAGGGCCGGGAGCAGTACTTC,CASSLIQGREQYF
-,-,TRBJ2-1,TRBV7-9,TGTGCCAGCAGCCATCCATTAGGACTAGAGCAGTTCTTC,CASSHPLGLEQFF
few,TRBD1,TRBJ2-2,TRBV27,TGTGCCAGCACAAAAGGGGGCCGCTGGAGGCCCGGGGAGCTGTTTTTT,CASTKGGRWRPGELFF
-,-,TRBJ2-7,TRBV6-1,TGTGCCAGCACCGACGGGGGGACAGCCCATTACGAGCAGTACTTC,CASTDGGTAHYEQYF
few,TRBD1,TRBJ1-5,TRBV6-6,TGTGCCAGCAGTTACGGTTGGACAGGGGAGATGGGATTTGGCAATCAGCCCCAGCATTTT,CASSYGWTGEMGFGNQPQHF
few,-,TRBJ1-2,TRBV2,TGTGCCAGCAGTGATACAATGGCAATTGCCTATGGCTACACCTTC,CASSDTMAIAYGYTF